Each of the 26 T cell receptor beta chains below was sequenced from the same sample in a study of T-cell reconstitution after alpha-beta-depleted transplantation in children. For TCRbeta, the library was prepared with unique molecular identifiers. From the PCR reads, TCRdb called clonotypes with MiXCR, one entry per CDR3 protein. The data hold 90,000 to 130,000 distinct CDR3 sequences, with over 9% observed a single time. This specimen was PBMCs from the stem cell graft donor, taken from the stem cell graft. Receptor source: a human donor who donated a stem cell graft to a child with acute lymphoblastic leukemia.

This clonotype was counted ten times or more. CDR3 in amino acids: CASSSPGQTNYGYTF. In DNA, the CDR3 is TGTGCCAGCAGCTCCCCGGGACAGACAAACTATGGCTACACCTTC. This chain uses TRBV5-5 with TRBJ1-2; the match to TRBD1 covers 7 bases. The junction had 7 bases not matched to a gene; V was cut back by 3 bases and J by 2 bases. This CDR3 is 15 amino acids long. Germline CDR1 SGHKS, CDR2 YYEKEE (reference sequence).

This clonotype was counted a single time. A read error may be the cause here, since a much bigger clone is one base away. This chain uses TRBV20-1 with TRBJ2-7; no firm D call. V was cut by 4 bases and J by 3 bases, with 22 bases left in between. CDR3 length: 16 residues. Germline lookup yields CDR1 DFQATT and CDR2 SNEGSKA (reference sequence). The CDR3 DNA reads as TGCAGTGCTATGGATTTCCGCGAAGGGTCCTACTACGAGCAGTACTTC. It is translated as CSAMDFREGSYYEQYF.

This clonotype was counted many times. The V call is TRBV7-2, the J call TRBJ2-5; the D gene is possibly TRBD2 (7 bases). The CDR3 spans 16 residues. V lost 4 bases and J 5 bases, leaving 20 bases between the germline ends. Germline V lookup: CDR1 SGHTA, CDR2 FQGNSA. CDR3 sequence (DNA): TGTGCCAGCAGCTCCAGAGGGGGGAGGGCCACCGAGACCCAGTACTTC. Translation: CASSSRGGRATETQYF.

This clonotype was detected ten times or more. DNA of the CDR3: TGTGCCAGCAGAGAGGGGGAAGAGTACAATGAGCAGTTCTTC. Translated, it gives CASREGEEYNEQFF. The chain recombines TRBV6-2 or TRBV6-3 with TRBJ2-1, with D perhaps matching TRBD1 (6 bases). Trimming removed 6 bases at V and 4 bases at J, with 13 bases between. CDR3 length: 14 residues. CDR1 is MNHEY and CDR2 is SVGEGT in the germline V gene.

This clonotype was counted many times. DNA of the CDR3: TGTGCCAGCAGCCCCAGACTAGTTTACGAGCAGTACTTC. Encoded protein: CASSPRLVYEQYF. The chain uses TRBV7-2 and TRBJ2-7, with a weak D call TRBD2 (6 bases). V lost 5 bases and J 4 bases, leaving 12 bases between the germline ends. In germline, CDR1 is SGHTA, CDR2 FQGNSA. The CDR3 runs to 13 residues.

This clonotype was recorded many times. The chain employs TRBV5-1 and TRBJ2-2; 11 bases are a match to TRBD2. The germline V gene has CDR1 SGHRS and CDR2 YFSETQ. J was trimmed by 0 bases and V by 5 bases; bases with no gene match: 3. CDR3 length: 16 amino acids. CDR3 protein: CASRLAGGPNTGELFF. The CDR3 bases are TGCGCCAGCAGATTAGCGGGAGGGCCGAACACCGGGGAGCTGTTTTTT. The whole variable domain, remainder taken from reference TRBV5-1 and TRBJ2-2, is KAGVTQTPRYLIKTRGQQVTLSCSPISGHRSVSWYQQTPGQGLQFLFEYFSETQRNKGNFPGRFSGRQFSNSRSEMNVSTLELGDSALYLCASRLAGGPNTGELFFGEGSRLTVL.

Many counts were recorded for this clonotype. The V and J genes are TRBV5-1 and TRBJ2-3; 12 positions match TRBD2. The CDR3 runs 16 residues. From germline, CDR1 is SGHRS and CDR2 YFSETQ. V trimming: 4 bases; J trimming: 4 bases; junction bases outside the gene matches: 7. CDR3 in amino acids: CASSSTSGGRADTQYF. The CDR3 DNA reads TGCGCCAGCAGCAGCACTAGCGGGGGGCGGGCAGATACGCAGTATTTT.

This clonotype has a count of ten or more. This sequence joins TRBV20-1 and TRBJ1-6; 10 bases match TRBD1. Germline lookup yields CDR1 DFQATT and CDR2 SNEGSKA (reference sequence). The CDR3 loop spans 15 amino acids. V was clipped by 1 base and J by 13 bases; unmatched bases: 10. CDR3 DNA: TGCAGTGCTAGAGTGACAGGGGGCCCTCCGGAGCCCCTCCACTTT. Translating it yields CSARVTGGPPEPLHF.

This clonotype has at least ten counts. This rearrangement joins TRBV5-1 to TRBJ1-2, with D uncertain. The germline V gene encodes CDR1 SGHRS and CDR2 YFSETQ. The CDR3 consists of 15 residues. V was trimmed by 4 bases and J by 4 bases, leaving 17 bases between them. The CDR3 here is CASSRADRLSYGYTF. In DNA form, the CDR3 reads TGCGCCAGCAGCCGGGCTGACCGTTTGTCCTATGGCTACACCTTC.

This clonotype appeared many times. The gene calls are TRBV28 and TRBJ2-7; 8 bases are a match to TRBD2. The J segment lost 2 bases and the V segment lost 3 bases, leaving 9 bases of the junction unmatched. The V gene's germline CDR1 is MDHEN and CDR2 SYDVKM. The CDR3 covers 16 residues. The DNA for the CDR3 is TGTGCCAGCAGTTTGTGGAGCGGGAGAGGGGCCTACGAGCAGTACTTC. Amino acids: CASSLWSGRGAYEQYF.

V gene TRBV7-3 combines with J gene TRBJ2-3; 13 nucleotides line up with TRBD2. Trimming at V came to 5 bases and at J to 5 bases, leaving 1 base not matched to a gene. Per germline, CDR1 SGHTA and CDR2 FQGTGA. CDR3 length: 14 amino acids. The CDR3 loop reads CASSRTSGRDTQYF. CDR3 DNA: TGTGCCAGCAGCCGGACTAGCGGGAGAGATACGCAGTATTTT.

This clonotype has at least ten counts. The rearrangement joins TRBV27 to TRBJ2-2; 9 bases line up with TRBD2. The germline V gene encodes CDR1 MNHEY and CDR2 SMNVEV (reference sequence). The CDR3 runs to 15 residues. With V trimmed by 4 bases and J by 3 bases, 3 bases remained unmatched. CDR3 nucleotides: TGTGCCAGCAGTTCCAGCGGGGGGTACACCGGGGAGCTGTTTTTT. As protein: CASSSSGGYTGELFF.

Many counts were recorded for this clonotype. The rearrangement joins TRBV7-2 to TRBJ2-7, with 7 bases that match TRBD1. The CDR3 has 13 residues. With 4 bases clipped from V and 10 bases from J, the junction kept 10 bases outside the gene matches. Per the germline V gene, CDR1 is SGHTA and CDR2 is FQGNSA. The CDR3 nucleotides are TGTGCCAGCAGCTCCTCTTCCGGACAGGATCAGTACTTC. Its protein is CASSSSSGQDQYF. Supplemented by reference TRBV7-2 and TRBJ2-7, the full variable domain reads GAGVSQSPSNKVTEKGKDVELRCDPISGHTALYWYRQSLGQGLEFLIYFQGNSAPDKSGLPSDRFSAERTGGSVSTLTIQRTQQEDSAVYLCASSSSSGQDQYFGPGTRLTVT.

This clonotype was counted at least ten times. V usage is TRBV20-1 and J usage is TRBJ1-3, with a weak D call TRBD1 (5 bases). The V gene's germline CDR1 is DFQATT and CDR2 SNEGSKA (reference sequence). CDR3 size: 15 residues. V gave up 0 bases and J gave up 3 bases, with 12 bases separating them. The CDR3 spells CSAREQAPYGNTIYF. The CDR3 DNA is TGCAGTGCTAGAGAACAGGCTCCATATGGAAACACCATATATTTT.

This clonotype was counted a few times. The chain is built from TRBV6-1 and TRBJ1-3; 7 bases match TRBD1. Looked up from germline, CDR1 is MNHNS and CDR2 is SASEGT. Trimming took 1 base from V and 0 from J; bases not matched to a gene: 0. The CDR3 consists of 15 residues. CDR3 nucleotide sequence: TGTGCCAGCAGTGAAGACAGGGGCTCTGGAAACACCATATATTTT. It translates to CASSEDRGSGNTIYF.

In its sample, this clonotype was seen many times. The chain joins TRBV9 to TRBJ2-4; the D gene is possibly TRBD2 (6 bases). The CDR3 sequence is 16 residues long. Deletions cut 3 bases from V and 0 bases from J, with 13 bases between. Germline assignment: CDR1 SGDLS and CDR2 YYNGEE. The CDR3, as DNA: TGTGCCAGCAGCGGCGGGACGCCTTCAGCCAAAAACATTCAGTACTTC. Protein product: CASSGGTPSAKNIQYF.

This clonotype has just a few counts. The chain links TRBV11-2 to TRBJ2-3; 13 positions match TRBD2. Germline trimming cut 4 bases from V and 2 bases from J; bases unmatched to any gene: 9. This CDR3 comprises 18 residues. CDR1 and CDR2 from the germline V gene are SGHAT and FQNNGV. The CDR3 loop is CASSSKAGTSGNTDTQYF. The CDR3, as DNA: TGTGCCAGCAGCTCAAAAGCCGGGACTAGCGGGAACACAGATACGCAGTATTTT.

To note about this clonotype: Just one base apart from a much larger clone, this may be a read error. The J gene is TRBJ2-3, the V gene TRBV7-6, with D uncertain. From germline, CDR1 is SGHVS and CDR2 FNYEAQ. V was cut by 3 bases and J by 2 bases, with 3 bases left in between. This CDR3 has 12 residues. The CDR3 spells CASSFPTDTQYF. The CDR3 DNA follows: TGTGCCAGCAGCTTTCCCACAGATACGCAGTATTTT.

The chain carries TRBV4-3 and TRBJ1-4; D unresolved. This CDR3 is 17 amino acids long. Trimming took off 3 bases at V and 7 bases at J, with 21 bases between the two ends. Germline loops: CDR1 LGHNA, CDR2 YSLEER. The CDR3 region is CASSQRAPRSESEKLFF. For the CDR3, the DNA is TGCGCCAGCAGCCAGCGCGCCCCTCGCAGCGAGAGTGAAAAACTGTTTTTT.

This clonotype was seen ten or more times. This rearrangement joins TRBV5-1 to TRBJ1-1; no clear D. Germline V gene data show CDR1 as SGHRS and CDR2 as YFSETQ. Trimming cost V 4 bases and J 0 bases, with 13 bases left between them. The CDR3 length is 15 residues. The CDR3 is CASSLAKNMNTEAFF. In DNA, the CDR3 is TGCGCCAGCAGCCTCGCTAAGAACATGAACACTGAAGCTTTCTTT. The whole variable domain, remainder taken from reference TRBV5-1 and TRBJ1-1, is KAGVTQTPRYLIKTRGQQVTLSCSPISGHRSVSWYQQTPGQGLQFLFEYFSETQRNKGNFPGRFSGRQFSNSRSEMNVSTLELGDSALYLCASSLAKNMNTEAFFGQGTRLTVV.

This clonotype has a count of ten or more. The genes are TRBV4-3 and TRBJ2-5; D remains unclear. This CDR3 has 20 residues. The V end lost 0 bases, the J end lost 0 bases, and 23 bases lay between the germline ends. Germline values: CDR1 LGHNA, CDR2 YSLEER. The CDR3 loop is CASSQDPPGTISNHQETQYF. The CDR3 nucleotides read TGCGCCAGCAGCCAAGATCCCCCCGGCACGATATCAAATCACCAAGAGACCCAGTACTTC.

This clonotype was counted many times. The rearrangement links TRBV7-2 to TRBJ2-2, with D hard to call. The germline CDR1 and CDR2 sequences are SGHTA and FQGNSA. Trimming cost V 6 bases and J 6 bases, with 11 bases left between them. The CDR3 runs 13 residues. The CDR3 region is CASSQVLAGELFF. The CDR3 DNA follows: TGTGCCAGCAGTCAGGTTCTAGCCGGGGAGCTGTTTTTT.

This clonotype was counted at least ten times. The chain combines TRBV7-8 with TRBJ2-4; D is unresolved. V lost 5 bases and J lost 8, with 7 bases in between. CDR3 length equals 11 residues. CDR1 SGHVS and CDR2 FQNEAQ come from the germline V gene. The CDR3 nucleotides read TGTGCCAGCAGCATCTTTGACATTCAGTACTTC. Protein product: CASSIFDIQYF.

This clonotype has ten or more counts. The chain joins TRBV7-9 to TRBJ2-7; D may be TRBD2 (6 bases). The ends were cut back, 6 bases at V and 6 bases at J, with 15 bases in the middle. CDR3 length: 13 residues. Germline CDR1 is SEHNR and CDR2 is FQNEAQ (reference sequence). CDR3 nucleotide sequence: TGTGCCAGCAGTCCGCGGGACGGCTCCGAGCAGTACTTC. Translation: CASSPRDGSEQYF.

This clonotype was detected ten times or more. The J gene is TRBJ2-5, the V gene TRBV12-3 or TRBV12-4, with 8 bases matching TRBD2. V dropped 4 bases and J dropped 4; count of bases not matched to a gene: 8. This CDR3 has 15 amino acids. The CDR3, as DNA: TGTGCCAGCAGTTCCCCTCGGGGGGGCCGAGAGACCCAGTACTTC. Protein: CASSSPRGGRETQYF.

The gene calls are TRBV3-1 and TRBJ2-7, with a possible D match to TRBD1 (6 bases). Per the germline V gene, CDR1 is LGHDT and CDR2 is YNNKEL (reference sequence). With 6 bases removed from V and 2 bases from J, the gap between germline ends came to 14 bases. CDR3 length: 14 residues. The CDR3 DNA follows: TGTGCCAGCAGTCGGACAGTGAAGCCCTACGAGCAGTACTTC. Its protein is CASSRTVKPYEQYF.